The source of this T cell receptor beta chain is a study of cytomegalovirus exposure and HLA in healthy donors. Concerning this clone itself: Its antigen is undetermined.

General study results and limits: A list of 150 to 200 TCR beta chains associated with cytomegalovirus was given. Among the CMV-associated chains, a few were confirmed in vitro as specific for CMV antigens. A subsequent analysis found that TCR clusters from the first cohort also tended to co-occur in the 90 to 150 validation repertoires, with under 95% of cluster scores above 0.

TCRdb's copy holds only in-frame clones and misses some; the assay was immunoSEQ multiplex PCR. Here the sample spans 150,000 to 180,000 clones, more than 70% being singletons. The CDR3 runs to 16 residues. V lost 1 base, J lost 0 bases, and 13 bases lay in between. From germline, CDR1 is SGHTS and CDR2 YDEGEE. The receptor's source is a human donor in good health. This chain links TRBV5-8 with TRBJ2-5; D is unresolved. The material sequenced was PBMCs. The DNA of the CDR3 is TGTGCCAGCAGCTTGTTTAGCAGACGTTACCAAGAGACCCAGTACTTC. This encodes CASSLFSRRYQETQYF.